This T cell receptor (beta chain) originates from a study of early T cells in non-severe SARS-CoV-2 infection. For the study at large: RNA in bulk from unsorted whole blood was sequenced, and chains were unpaired. Whole-study findings and limits: Anti-spike CD8 responses were favored by VDJdb matching, which missed private and CD4 specificities.

Researchers attached unique molecular identifiers to individual cDNA molecules. TCRdb re-derived calls from the 5' RACE reads in MiXCR, one entry per CDR3 protein. The sample holds roughly 93,000 distinct CDR3 sequences; around 10% are singletons and the top ten take about 5%. V lost 2 bases to trimming and J lost 2 bases; unmatched junction nucleotides: 2. Germline V lookup: CDR1 DFQATT, CDR2 SNEGSKA (reference sequence). The CDR3 spans 13 residues. There are many counts of this clonotype. Its antigen is currently unknown. Sequenced input: whole blood. This TCR was sampled from an adult who was a healthcare worker with PCR-confirmed SARS-CoV-2 infection or an uninfected control (not recorded which). The chain couples TRBV20-1 to TRBJ1-1, with 7 bases lining up with TRBD1. CDR3 protein: CSARRTGNTEAFF. Written as DNA, the CDR3 is TGCAGTGCTAGAAGGACAGGTAACACTGAAGCTTTCTTT.